One sample yielded the 13 T cell receptor beta chains listed below, sequenced in a study of cytomegalovirus exposure and HLA in healthy donors. A multiplex PCR was run with 60 Vbeta primers and 13 Jbeta primers. Assay used: immunoSEQ multiplex PCR; TCRdb lists only in-frame clones, some missing. The sample yields roughly 80,000 clones, 70% to 85% seen once. The sample taken for sequencing was PBMCs. The source is a middle-aged woman in good health and CMV-seronegative.

V gene TRBV6-1 combines with J gene TRBJ2-7; D remains ambiguous. The germline CDR1 and CDR2 sequences are MNHNS and SASEGT. The CDR3 is made up of 12 amino acids. V was clipped by 1 base and J by 6 bases, with 7 bases between them. The CDR3 nucleotides are TGTGCCAGCAGTGAAGGTGGCGGCGAGCAGTACTTC. It is translated as CASSEGGGEQYF.

The chain recombines TRBV7-2 with TRBJ1-1, with D uncertain. The CDR3 loop spans 12 amino acids. Germline CDR1 reads SGHTA; CDR2 reads FQGNSA. Trimming took off 1 base at V and 7 bases at J, with 7 bases between the two ends. Here the CDR3 DNA reads TGTGCCAGCAGCTTAGATTCCGTTGAAGCTTTCTTT. Protein sequence: CASSLDSVEAFF.

This clone was detected only a few times. V and J are TRBV6-1 and TRBJ2-1; 7 nucleotides match TRBD1. CDR1 MNHNS and CDR2 SASEGT come from the germline V gene. This CDR3 has 12 amino acids. J was trimmed by 5 bases and V by 8 bases; bases with no gene match: 3. Written as DNA, the CDR3 is TGTGCCAGCCGGGACAGAAACAATGAGCAGTTCTTC. Amino acids: CASRDRNNEQFF.

The chain combines TRBV5-1 with TRBJ1-3, with no clear D. The V end was cut by 4 bases, the J end by 4 bases, with 9 bases between. The germline V gene has CDR1 SGHRS and CDR2 YFSETQ. There are 13 residues in the CDR3. CDR3 sequence reads: CASSPQTGNTIYF. The CDR3 coding sequence is TGCGCCAGCAGCCCCCAGACAGGAAACACCATATATTTT.

The CDR3 sequence is CASSPAAGAYNEQFF. The CDR3 coding sequence is TGTGCCAGCAGCCCTGCGGCGGGGGCCTACAATGAGCAGTTCTTC. The chain uses TRBV7-3 and TRBJ2-1; 7 bases line up with TRBD2. V was clipped by 5 bases and J by 2 bases; unmatched bases: 6. There are 15 residues in the CDR3. The germline gives CDR1 SGHTA, CDR2 FQGTGA.

The chain is built from TRBV2 and TRBJ2-7; 8 bases agree with TRBD1. V shed 8 bases, J shed 2 bases, and the junction held 11 bases outside the gene matches. The CDR3 is 15 amino acids. Per germline, CDR1 SNHLY and CDR2 FYNNEI. CDR3 sequence (DNA): TGTGCCAGCTTAGAAGGACAGGGACTCCCCTACGAGCAGTACTTC. This codes for CASLEGQGLPYEQYF.

This clone was found once. The chain links TRBV5-1 to TRBJ2-1; weak D call: TRBD2 (6 bases). Trimming took off 0 bases at V and 1 base at J, with 14 bases between the two ends. Germline CDR1 SGHRS, CDR2 YFSETQ. This CDR3 has 17 amino acids. CDR3 nucleotide sequence: TGCGCCAGCAGCTTGGAAGTTGGGCGGGGTTCCTACAATGAGCAGTTCTTC. Protein sequence: CASSLEVGRGSYNEQFF.

This clone was seen only a few times. Sequence at one end of the junction differs from germline and may be a read error. V and J are TRBV10-3 and TRBJ2-5, with TRBD1 as a possible D gene (5 bases). The CDR3 contains 13 residues. Germline CDR1 reads ENHRY; CDR2 reads SYGVKD. As DNA, the CDR3 is TGTGCCACCAGTAGGGGCGCGGAAGAGACCCAGTACTTC. It encodes CATSRGAEETQYF.

This clone was observed a few times. The chain combines TRBV6-5 with TRBJ1-5; possible D gene TRBD1, 6 bases. The CDR3 consists of 14 residues. Trimming shortened V by 6 bases and J by 6 bases, and 15 bases separated the two germline ends. Germline V gene lookup returns CDR1 MNHEY and CDR2 SVGAGI. CDR3 protein: CASSLGQGGQPQHF. In DNA, the CDR3 is TGTGCCAGCAGCCTGGGACAAGGGGGTCAGCCCCAGCATTTT.

This chain connects TRBV19 to TRBJ1-5, with 10 bases fitting TRBD1. The CDR3 sequence is 15 residues long. Unmatched junction bases numbered 6, after V lost 6 bases and J lost 4 bases. CDR1 and CDR2 (germline): LNHDA, SQIVND (reference sequence). In nucleotides, the CDR3 is TGTGCCAGTAGAAGGGACAGGGGTGCAAATCAGCCCCAGCATTTT. It encodes CASRRDRGANQPQHF.

The V gene is TRBV2, the J gene TRBJ2-7; D is undetermined. This CDR3 has 13 residues. The ends were cut back, 5 bases at V and 1 base at J, with 9 bases in the middle. CDR1 SNHLY and CDR2 FYNNEI come from the germline V gene. The CDR3, as DNA: TGTGCCAGCAGTCCTCAGTGGTCCTACGAGCAGTACTTC. As protein: CASSPQWSYEQYF.

The rearrangement joins TRBV2 to TRBJ1-2; D is uncertain. This CDR3 is 14 amino acids long. Trimming stripped 2 bases from V and 0 bases from J, with 7 bases between. Per the germline V gene, CDR1 is SNHLY and CDR2 is FYNNEI. For the CDR3, the DNA is TGTGCCAGCAGTGAATTGGACTCTAACTATGGCTACACCTTC. As protein: CASSELDSNYGYTF.

The J gene is TRBJ2-3, the V gene TRBV5-1; 10 nucleotides match TRBD2. The V gene end was trimmed by 4 bases and the J gene end by 3 bases; junction bases not matched to a gene: 14. CDR3 length: 18 amino acids. Germline V CDR1 and CDR2: SGHRS, YFSETQ. CDR3 in amino acids: CASSRRVQREGRTDTQYF. CDR3 sequence (DNA): TGCGCCAGCAGCCGCAGGGTGCAGCGGGAGGGAAGAACAGATACGCAGTATTTT.